This is a list of T cell receptor beta chains from one sample in a study of blood T cell repertoires in COVID-19. Repertoires were generated with immunoSEQ multiplex PCR, while TCRdb's copy carries only in-frame clones and drops some. The sample yields 250,000 to 300,000 clones, about nine tenths seen once. Sequences were obtained from peripheral blood. The source is a woman aged 45-65 years who had recovered from COVID-19. CDR3s include the opening cysteine and the closing phenylalanine or tryptophan.

j_call cdr3_length v_call cdr3_aa
TRBJ2-7 13 TRBV6-1 CASSDRHTYEQYF
TRBJ1-1 16 TRBV12-5 CASGLQGFNLNTEAFF
TRBJ1-1 16 TRBV28 CASSVHRVRRRTEAFF
TRBJ2-7 13 TRBV19 CASSIRPDYEQYF
TRBJ2-1 15 TRBV28 CASTRRRGIYNEQFF
TRBJ1-1 14 TRBV28 CASSLRTVNTEAFF
TRBJ1-3 16 TRBV29-1 CSVEGRGQSSGNTIYF
TRBJ2-7 14 TRBV19 CASSTGQGLGEQYF
TRBJ2-1 15 TRBV5-1 CASSLGLAGVNEQFF
TRBJ1-2 15 TRBV4-3 CASSQDQGWNYGYTF
TRBJ1-1 13 TRBV19 CASSNTGKLEAFF
TRBJ2-1 14 TRBV20-1 CSASKRERGNEQFF
TRBJ2-1 15 TRBV6-2/TRBV6-3 CASSVAGGGFNEQFF
TRBJ2-7 13 TRBV6-5 CASSSPGAVEQYF
TRBJ2-7 14 TRBV6-6 CASSPPGYSGEQYF
TRBJ1-1 14 TRBV29-1 CSVPSTGGYTEAFF
TRBJ1-5 14 TRBV30 CASTPTGGHQPQHF
TRBJ1-1 15 TRBV5-4 CASSLGHRSNTEAFF
TRBJ2-7 15 TRBV5-1 CASSLGTSGRYEQYF
TRBJ1-2 14 TRBV30 CAWSVVRGGYGYTF
TRBJ1-2 15 TRBV3-1/TRBV3-2 CASSQDARGRGGYTF
TRBJ2-7 16 TRBV5-4 CASSPGTARTSYEQYF
TRBJ1-2 16 TRBV15 CATSRISRDRNYGYTF
TRBJ2-1 14 TRBV5-1 CASLINPGGNEQFF
TRBJ2-7 16 TRBV7-2 CASERGGTGGRYEQYF
TRBJ1-1 15 TRBV6-2/TRBV6-3 CASSPPRGRGTEAFF
TRBJ2-1 16 TRBV13 CASSRKTSLGWNEQFF
TRBJ1-1 14 TRBV6-1 CASSYRGSDTEAFF
TRBJ2-6 16 TRBV30 CAWSGGALSGANVLTF
TRBJ2-7 16 TRBV3-1/TRBV3-2 CASSRLAGEGLREQYF
TRBJ2-1 13 TRBV5-5 CASSLGALNEQFF
TRBJ1-1 14 TRBV15 CATSRPDRHTEAFF
TRBJ1-1 14 TRBV7-9 CASSFQQGFPEAFF
TRBJ1-2 13 TRBV24-1 CATSDPLRAGYTF
TRBJ1-2 10 TRBV30 CASKLDGYTF
TRBJ2-3 15 TRBV7-2 CASSSRTGGTDTQYF
TRBJ2-7 14 TRBV7-9 CASSVRREVGEQYF
TRBJ2-1 13 TRBV19 CASSTVAGNEQFF
TRBJ1-2 14 TRBV7-9 CASSLSGTDYGYTF
TRBJ2-7 13 TRBV5-1 CASSSGQGYEQYF
TRBJ2-7 11 TRBV12-3/TRBV12-4 CASSSSGEQYF
TRBJ1-6 14 TRBV10-3 CAISEGLNNSPLHF
TRBJ1-1 13 TRBV11-1 CASSLEGRGEAFF
TRBJ2-7 15 TRBV6-2/TRBV6-3 CASSYPEVGSYEQYF
TRBJ1-1 11 TRBV29-1 CSVDKGQGAFF
TRBJ1-3 13 TRBV10-3 CAIAGVTGNTIYF
TRBJ1-1 15 TRBV11-2 CASSLHGGTNTEAFF
TRBJ1-5 15 TRBV27 CASGPLRQGNQPQHF
TRBJ1-5 13 TRBV2 CASSSGGSQPQHF
TRBJ2-7 16 TRBV7-8 CASSLVSSGRRDEQYF
TRBJ2-4 13 TRBV7-9 CASRGQSKNIQYF
TRBJ1-2 13 TRBV29-1 CSVEGSGNYGYTF
TRBJ1-2 16 TRBV25-1 CASSDPGQGVNYGYTF